This entry is about one T cell receptor beta chain. The CDR3 extends over 12 amino acids. Germline values: CDR1 GTSNPN, CDR2 SVGIG (reference sequence). This specimen comes from a study of cytomegalovirus exposure and HLA in healthy donors. The study ran its PCR with 60 Vbeta and 13 Jbeta primers. TCRdb's table, derived via immunoSEQ multiplex PCR, lists solely in-frame clones and lacks some. The sample holds around 200,000 clones, approximately 83% seen once. The V gene is TRBV30, the J gene TRBJ2-5, with TRBD1 identical over 8 bases. TRBJ2-7 explains the end of the DNA better; the J call may be wrong. The sequence was collected from a girl between 10 and 17 years old in good health and CMV-seronegative. Sequenced input: PBMCs. The CDR3, as DNA: TGTGCCTGTGGACAGGGAGGTTACGAGCAGTACTTC. Encoded protein: CACGQGGYEQYF.